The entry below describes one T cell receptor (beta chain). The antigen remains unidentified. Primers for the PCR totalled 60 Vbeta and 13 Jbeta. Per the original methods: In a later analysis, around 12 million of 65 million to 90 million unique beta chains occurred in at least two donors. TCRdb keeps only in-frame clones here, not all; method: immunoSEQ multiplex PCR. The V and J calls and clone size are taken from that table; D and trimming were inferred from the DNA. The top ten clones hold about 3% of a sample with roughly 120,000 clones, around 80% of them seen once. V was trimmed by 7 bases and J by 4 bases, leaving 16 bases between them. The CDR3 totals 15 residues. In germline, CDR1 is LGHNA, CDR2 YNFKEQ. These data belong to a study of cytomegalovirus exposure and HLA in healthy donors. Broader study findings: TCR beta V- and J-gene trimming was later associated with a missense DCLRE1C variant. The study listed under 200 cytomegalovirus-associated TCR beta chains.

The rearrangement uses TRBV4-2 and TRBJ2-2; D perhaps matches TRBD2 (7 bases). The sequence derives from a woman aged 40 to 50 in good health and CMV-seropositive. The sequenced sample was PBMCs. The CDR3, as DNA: TGTGCCAGCATCGAGAGGGGGGGGGTCACCGGGGAGCTGTTTTTT. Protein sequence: CASIERGGVTGELFF.